Listed below are T cell receptor beta chains from one sample, sequenced in a study of blood T cell repertoires in COVID-19. Sequenced by immunoSEQ multiplex PCR; TCRdb stores in-frame clones only, minus some. Among roughly 150,000 clones listed, roughly 80% were seen once. Material: peripheral blood. Receptor source: a man in his 70s with active or convalescent COVID-19. Both conserved end residues are part of each CDR3. The order of the fields is V gene, J gene, clone size, D gene, CDR3 protein, CDR3 DNA. D genes are given only for firm matches. Size values are once, few and many counts, or a class for expanded clones, and some rows have none.

V: TRBV29-1; J: TRBJ1-3; size: -; D: TRBD1; CDR3: CSVARQGRFGNTIYF; DNA: TGCAGCGTAGCTCGACAGGGGCGTTTTGGAAACACCATATATTTT
V: TRBV3-1/TRBV3-2; J: TRBJ2-7; size: -; D: TRBD1; CDR3: CASRLGTGTAYEQYF; DNA: TGTGCCAGCAGGCTGGGGACAGGGACGGCCTACGAGCAGTACTTC
V: TRBV6-2/TRBV6-3; J: TRBJ2-1; size: -; D: TRBD2; CDR3: CASSFLLGTSGYNEQFF; DNA: TGTGCCAGCAGTTTCCTGCTCGGGACTAGCGGTTACAATGAGCAGTTCTTC
V: TRBV5-1; J: TRBJ1-2; size: -; D: -; CDR3: CASGALEYGYTF; DNA: TGCGCCAGCGGGGCCCTTGAGTACGGCTACACCTTC
V: TRBV20-1; J: TRBJ2-1; size: -; D: -; CDR3: CSATQGNEQFF; DNA: TGCAGTGCTACGCAGGGAAATGAGCAGTTCTTC
V: TRBV18; J: TRBJ2-7; size: -; D: -; CDR3: CASSPPGQGRSGEQYF; DNA: TGTGCCAGCTCACCACCGGGTCAGGGGCGGTCGGGCGAGCAGTACTTC
V: TRBV7-9; J: TRBJ2-2; size: -; D: -; CDR3: CASSLWGGPSGAGELFF; DNA: TGTGCCAGCAGCCTATGGGGGGGCCCTTCAGGGGCCGGGGAGCTGTTTTTT
V: TRBV5-6; J: TRBJ2-1; size: -; D: TRBD2; CDR3: CASIQLAGQIMGNEQFF; DNA: TGTGCCAGCATCCAACTAGCGGGGCAAATCATGGGGAATGAGCAGTTCTTC
V: TRBV11-2; J: TRBJ2-6; size: few; D: -; CDR3: CASSRTGSGAESGANVLTF; DNA: TGTGCCAGCAGTCGTACAGGGAGCGGGGCGGAATCTGGGGCCAACGTCCTGACTTTC
V: TRBV6-6; J: TRBJ2-5; size: -; D: TRBD1; CDR3: CASSPRQGGSETQYF; DNA: TGTGCCAGCAGTCCCCGACAGGGGGGATCAGAGACCCAGTACTTC
V: TRBV14; J: TRBJ1-1; size: -; D: -; CDR3: CASSRGPNTEAFF; DNA: TGTGCCAGCAGCCGAGGCCCGAACACTGAAGCTTTCTTT
V: TRBV10-2; J: TRBJ1-4; size: -; D: -; CDR3: CASSDSDRSNEKLFF; DNA: TGCGCCAGCAGTGACTCAGACAGATCTAATGAAAAACTGTTTTTT
V: TRBV5-1; J: TRBJ1-1; size: once; D: -; CDR3: CASSLSGGMNTEAFF; DNA: TGCGCCAGCAGCTTATCGGGGGGCATGAACACTGAAGCTTTCTTT
V: TRBV11-2; J: TRBJ2-7; size: -; D: TRBD1; CDR3: CASSPRDRGPYEQYF; DNA: TGTGCCAGCAGCCCCAGGGACAGGGGGCCCTACGAGCAGTACTTC
V: TRBV4-3; J: TRBJ1-4; size: -; D: -; CDR3: CASSRGGGNNEKLFF; DNA: TGCGCCAGCAGCCGTGGGGGGGGGAACAATGAAAAACTGTTTTTT
V: TRBV2; J: TRBJ2-2; size: once; D: TRBD1; CDR3: CASSERDRNTGELFF; DNA: TGTGCCAGCAGTGAACGGGACAGGAACACCGGGGAGCTGTTTTTT
V: TRBV14; J: TRBJ2-5; size: -; D: TRBD2; CDR3: CASSLRGGRETQYF; DNA: TGTGCCAGCAGCCTGCGGGGGGGCCGGGAGACCCAGTACTTC
V: TRBV6-5; J: TRBJ2-7; size: -; D: -; CDR3: CASSYSTGTGEQYF; DNA: TGTGCCAGCAGTTACTCGACAGGGACTGGGGAGCAGTACTTC
V: TRBV11-3; J: TRBJ2-2; size: -; D: -; CDR3: CASSLRTGFIGELFF; DNA: TGTGCCAGCAGCTTGAGAACAGGGTTTATCGGGGAGCTGTTTTTT
V: TRBV11-3; J: TRBJ2-1; size: -; D: TRBD2; CDR3: CASSQSGLPYNEQFF; DNA: TGTGCCAGCAGCCAATCGGGACTACCTTACAATGAGCAGTTCTTC
V: TRBV7-9; J: TRBJ1-2; size: once; D: -; CDR3: CASSPREGNYGYTF; DNA: TGTGCCAGCAGCCCGAGGGAGGGGAACTATGGCTACACCTTC
V: TRBV30; J: TRBJ1-2; size: -; D: -; CDR3: CAGGGRTNYGYTF; DNA: TGTGCCGGAGGTGGGAGGACTAACTATGGCTACACCTTC
V: TRBV6-5; J: TRBJ1-2; size: -; D: -; CDR3: CASSYSKLRFYGYTF; DNA: TGTGCCAGCAGTTACTCGAAGTTGCGCTTCTATGGCTACACCTTC
V: TRBV5-4; J: TRBJ2-3; size: -; D: -; CDR3: CASRAGQTLHTQYF; DNA: TGTGCCAGCAGGGCGGGACAGACACTCCATACGCAGTATTTT
V: TRBV19; J: TRBJ1-1; size: -; D: -; CDR3: CASSVDSASEAFF; DNA: TGTGCCAGTAGTGTGGACAGTGCGTCTGAAGCTTTCTTT
V: TRBV24-1; J: TRBJ2-5; size: once; D: -; CDR3: CATSDFQGLGETQYF; DNA: TGTGCCACCAGTGATTTTCAGGGGCTCGGGGAGACCCAGTACTTC
V: TRBV18; J: TRBJ1-1; size: -; D: -; CDR3: CASLGVETEAFF; DNA: TGTGCCAGCTTGGGAGTAGAGACTGAAGCTTTCTTT
V: TRBV2; J: TRBJ2-7; size: -; D: -; CDR3: CASTRDSYEQYF; DNA: TGTGCCAGCACCAGGGATTCCTACGAGCAGTACTTC
V: TRBV2; J: TRBJ2-1; size: -; D: TRBD2; CDR3: CASSFSLLAGRSYNEQFF; DNA: TGTGCCAGCAGTTTTTCTTTACTAGCGGGTCGCTCCTACAATGAGCAGTTCTTC
V: TRBV6-5; J: TRBJ1-3; size: few; D: TRBD1; CDR3: CASSLQGAIGNTIYF; DNA: TGTGCCAGCAGCTTACAGGGGGCGATTGGAAACACCATATATTTT
V: TRBV20-1; J: TRBJ2-3; size: -; D: -; CDR3: CSAGLVDTQYF; DNA: TGCAGTGCGGGGCTAGTGGATACGCAGTATTTT